The rows below give T cell receptor beta chains drawn from one sample of a study of Ad26.COV2.S vaccination and SARS-CoV-2 variants. Some clones are missing from TCRdb's copy, which holds only in-frame ones; the method was immunoSEQ multiplex PCR. The sample contains about 350,000 clones, approximately 85% of which appear only once. The sample here was peripheral blood, taken in a trial of Ad26.COV2.S vaccine versus placebo. The receptors derive from a person aged 18-60 years who received the Ad26.COV2.S COVID-19 vaccine or a placebo. Both conserved end residues are part of each CDR3. Each record gives: D gene, clone size, J gene, V gene, CDR3 DNA, CDR3 protein. D genes are given only for firm matches. The size field is filled for only some rows; it gives once, few, many or a size class.

d_call: NA; clone_size: once; j_call: TRBJ1-1; v_call: TRBV4-3; cdr3_nt: TGCGCCAGCAGCCAAGAAATAAGGGGCTCTGAAGCTTTCTTT; cdr3_aa: CASSQEIRGSEAFF
d_call: NA; clone_size: NA; j_call: TRBJ2-1; v_call: TRBV2; cdr3_nt: TGTGCCAGCAGTGAAGCGGGGGTCTTTTGGCCCGACTCCCGTCCCCGATACAATGAGCAGTTCTTC; cdr3_aa: CASSEAGVFWPDSRPRYNEQFF
d_call: TRBD2; clone_size: NA; j_call: TRBJ2-2; v_call: TRBV2; cdr3_nt: TGTGCCAGCAGGCTTTTAACTAGCGACACCGGGGAGCTGTTTTTT; cdr3_aa: CASRLLTSDTGELFF
d_call: NA; clone_size: NA; j_call: TRBJ2-2; v_call: TRBV19; cdr3_nt: TGTGCCAGTAGTATTAGGGGGGCGGGCACCGGGGAGCTGTTTTTT; cdr3_aa: CASSIRGAGTGELFF
d_call: NA; clone_size: NA; j_call: TRBJ2-1; v_call: TRBV10-3; cdr3_nt: TGTGCCATCGGGAAGGGGGAGGGCCACCTCTTC; cdr3_aa: CAIGKGEGHLF
d_call: TRBD1; clone_size: NA; j_call: TRBJ1-4; v_call: TRBV12-5; cdr3_nt: TGTGCTAGTGGCAAACTAGGGGGCCCAACAACTAATGAAAAACTGTTTTTT; cdr3_aa: CASGKLGGPTTNEKLFF
d_call: NA; clone_size: medium-sized; j_call: TRBJ2-7; v_call: TRBV19; cdr3_nt: TGTGCCAGTACCCCCTATTATGGGGGCTCCTACGAGCAGTACTTC; cdr3_aa: CASTPYYGGSYEQYF
d_call: TRBD1; clone_size: NA; j_call: TRBJ2-3; v_call: TRBV7-6; cdr3_nt: TGTGCCAGCAGCTTAGTTGAGACAGGGTATGGCACAGATACGCAGTATTTT; cdr3_aa: CASSLVETGYGTDTQYF
d_call: NA; clone_size: NA; j_call: TRBJ2-7; v_call: TRBV7-2; cdr3_nt: TGTGCCAGCAGCTTAGGGGGCGGGGCCTACGAGCAGTACTTC; cdr3_aa: CASSLGGGAYEQYF
d_call: NA; clone_size: NA; j_call: TRBJ2-7; v_call: TRBV27; cdr3_nt: TGTGCCAGCAGTATAGACGGCTACGAGCAGTACTTC; cdr3_aa: CASSIDGYEQYF
d_call: NA; clone_size: medium-sized; j_call: TRBJ2-3; v_call: TRBV4-1; cdr3_nt: TGCGCCAGCAGCCGAGACAGTTCTAGCACAGATACGCAGTATTTT; cdr3_aa: CASSRDSSSTDTQYF
d_call: NA; clone_size: NA; j_call: TRBJ1-4; v_call: TRBV10-3; cdr3_nt: TGTGCCATCAGTGGAGGGGTGGGGGAAAAACTGTTTTTT; cdr3_aa: CAISGGVGEKLFF
d_call: TRBD2; clone_size: NA; j_call: TRBJ2-1; v_call: TRBV6-5; cdr3_nt: TGTGCCAGCAGCCGACCGGGACTAGCGCTTCATGAGCAGTTCTTC; cdr3_aa: CASSRPGLALHEQFF
d_call: NA; clone_size: NA; j_call: TRBJ2-3; v_call: TRBV10-1; cdr3_nt: TGCGCCAGCAGTGAGTCTGCGGGACCCACAGATACGCAGTATTTT; cdr3_aa: CASSESAGPTDTQYF
d_call: TRBD2; clone_size: NA; j_call: TRBJ2-7; v_call: TRBV7-9; cdr3_nt: TGTGCCAGCAGCCCCAAGCGGGAGCCGACCTACGAGCAGTACTTC; cdr3_aa: CASSPKREPTYEQYF
d_call: NA; clone_size: NA; j_call: TRBJ1-5; v_call: TRBV2; cdr3_nt: TGTGCCAGCAGTCCAACCGACAGCAGCCCCCCTAATTTACATTTT; cdr3_aa: CASSPTDSSPPNLHF
d_call: TRBD1; clone_size: NA; j_call: TRBJ2-7; v_call: TRBV2; cdr3_nt: TGTGCCAGCAGGAAGGACAGGAACTCCTACGAGCAGTACTTC; cdr3_aa: CASRKDRNSYEQYF
d_call: NA; clone_size: NA; j_call: TRBJ2-1; v_call: TRBV21-1; cdr3_nt: TGTGCCAGCAGCAAAGGGACTAGCGCCAAGTACCCCTACAATGAGCAGTTCTTC; cdr3_aa: CASSKGTSAKYPYNEQFF
d_call: NA; clone_size: NA; j_call: TRBJ2-5; v_call: TRBV6-2/TRBV6-3; cdr3_nt: TGTGCCAGCAGTTTGACAGAACTTCAAGAGACCCAGTACTTC; cdr3_aa: CASSLTELQETQYF
d_call: TRBD2; clone_size: NA; j_call: TRBJ2-2; v_call: TRBV4-3; cdr3_nt: TGCGCCAGCAGCCAAGTAGCGGGGGGGGACACCGGGGAGCTGTTTTTT; cdr3_aa: CASSQVAGGDTGELFF
d_call: TRBD2; clone_size: NA; j_call: TRBJ2-3; v_call: TRBV5-1; cdr3_nt: TGCGCCAGCAGCCCCGGACTAGGGACTTATACGCAGTATTTT; cdr3_aa: CASSPGLGTYTQYF
d_call: TRBD1; clone_size: few; j_call: TRBJ1-5; v_call: TRBV28; cdr3_nt: TGTGCCAGCACCACAGGGGGTCTAAGAAATCAGCCCCAGCATTTT; cdr3_aa: CASTTGGLRNQPQHF
d_call: NA; clone_size: NA; j_call: TRBJ2-7; v_call: TRBV7-8; cdr3_nt: TGTGCCAGCAGCTCCCCGGGAGCTCCAGGAGGGTACGAGCAGTACTTC; cdr3_aa: CASSSPGAPGGYEQYF
d_call: NA; clone_size: NA; j_call: TRBJ1-2; v_call: TRBV24-1; cdr3_nt: TGTGCCACCAGTGATGGGGTCGGTGGCTACACCTTC; cdr3_aa: CATSDGVGGYTF
d_call: NA; clone_size: NA; j_call: TRBJ2-3; v_call: TRBV6-1; cdr3_nt: TGTGCCAGCAGTGATACGGGGGGCAGCACAGATACGCAGTATTTT; cdr3_aa: CASSDTGGSTDTQYF
d_call: TRBD1; clone_size: NA; j_call: TRBJ2-7; v_call: TRBV5-4; cdr3_nt: TGTGCCAGCAGCCTCCCACCGGGACAGGGAGACGAGCAGTACTTC; cdr3_aa: CASSLPPGQGDEQYF
d_call: NA; clone_size: NA; j_call: TRBJ2-1; v_call: TRBV21-1; cdr3_nt: TGTGCCAGCAGCAAAGCGGGGACTAGCGTCAATGAGCAGTTCTTC; cdr3_aa: CASSKAGTSVNEQFF
d_call: TRBD2; clone_size: NA; j_call: TRBJ2-5; v_call: TRBV7-6; cdr3_nt: TGTGCCAGCAGCTCGGCGAAGCGGGGGGATTACCAAGAGACCCAGTACTTC; cdr3_aa: CASSSAKRGDYQETQYF
d_call: NA; clone_size: NA; j_call: TRBJ1-1; v_call: TRBV5-1; cdr3_nt: TGCGCCAGCAGCTTCGGAGGGACCGAGAACACTGAAGCTTTCTTT; cdr3_aa: CASSFGGTENTEAFF
d_call: NA; clone_size: once; j_call: TRBJ2-1; v_call: TRBV3-1/TRBV3-2; cdr3_nt: TGTGCCAGCAGCCAAGGTTCTTCCGCCCGGGATTGGCAGTTCTTC; cdr3_aa: CASSQGSSARDWQFF
d_call: NA; clone_size: NA; j_call: TRBJ1-1; v_call: TRBV27; cdr3_nt: TGTGCCAGCAGTTACTTGGCCGGCACTGAAGCTTTCTTT; cdr3_aa: CASSYLAGTEAFF
d_call: NA; clone_size: NA; j_call: TRBJ2-3; v_call: TRBV5-5; cdr3_nt: TGTGCCAGCAGCTTGGCCGTAGTAGACCCTAGCACAGATACGCAGTATTTT; cdr3_aa: CASSLAVVDPSTDTQYF
d_call: NA; clone_size: NA; j_call: TRBJ2-1; v_call: TRBV27; cdr3_nt: TGTGCCAGCAGATGGGACATCCGGAACAATGAGCAGTTCTTC; cdr3_aa: CASRWDIRNNEQFF
d_call: TRBD1; clone_size: NA; j_call: TRBJ1-2; v_call: TRBV5-4; cdr3_nt: TGTGCCAGCAGCTTCCCCGGGACAGGGCCTGATGGCTACACCTTC; cdr3_aa: CASSFPGTGPDGYTF
d_call: TRBD1; clone_size: NA; j_call: TRBJ1-5; v_call: TRBV28; cdr3_nt: TGTGCCAGCAGTTTATTCAGGGGGGGGGAAAGAGCCCATCAGCCCCAGCATTTT; cdr3_aa: CASSLFRGGERAHQPQHF
d_call: TRBD2; clone_size: NA; j_call: TRBJ2-1; v_call: TRBV3-1/TRBV3-2; cdr3_nt: TGTGCCAGCAGCTTAGCGGGAGTAAACTCCTACAATGAGCAGTTCTTC; cdr3_aa: CASSLAGVNSYNEQFF